The 5 T cell receptor beta chains below were found in one sample sequenced in a study of identical twins (dated by TCRdb to about 2016). To prepare the library, 5' RACE was applied. The sequencer listed for this sample is Illumina HiSeq 2000. Using fastp at Q25 and MiXCR, TCRdb reprocessed the public reads and kept productive beta chains. Rows are unified per CDR3 protein, each entry keeping the most common DNA and genes. The sample table holds 450,000 to 500,000 distinct CDR3 sequences, of which roughly 13% were seen once. Approximately 0.98% of the sample belongs to the ten largest clones. This sample also belongs to another study, concerning yellow fever vaccine responses in identical twins.

Sequencing was done on a sample of CD4+ T cells sorted from blood. The receptors here all came from a woman aged 18-30 years in good health.

This chain links TRBV27 with TRBJ2-2; no firm D call. This CDR3 has 16 amino acids. Germline V gives CDR1 MNHEY, CDR2 SMNVEV (reference sequence). Trimming pared 4 bases from V and 2 bases from J, leaving 14 bases between. CDR3 sequence reads: CASSSWRTHNTGELFF. CDR3 nucleotide sequence: TGTGCCAGCAGTTCATGGCGGACGCACAACACCGGGGAGCTGTTTTTT.

This clonotype was counted a few times. The V call is TRBV5-1, the J call TRBJ2-3, with 7 bases fitting TRBD2. With V trimmed by 4 bases and J by 2 bases, 10 bases remained unmatched. The CDR3 runs 16 residues. Germline V gives CDR1 SGHRS, CDR2 YFSETQ. The CDR3 loop is CASSLERGLSTDTQYF. The CDR3 DNA follows: TGCGCCAGCAGCCTTGAGCGGGGCCTCTCCACAGATACGCAGTATTTT.

This clonotype was seen a few times. This chain joins TRBV7-2 and TRBJ2-3; no clear D. Germline CDR1 and CDR2: SGHTA and FQGNSA. V was clipped by 1 base and J by 4 bases, with 15 bases between them. The CDR3 consists of 16 residues. CDR3 region: CASSLGVSPGADTQYF. DNA for the CDR3: TGTGCCAGCAGCTTAGGGGTGTCGCCTGGCGCAGATACGCAGTATTTT.

The sample holds a few counts of this clonotype. The chain's CDR3 is CASSDLGGGGTKNIQYF. The CDR3 nucleotides read TGTGCCAGCAGTGATTTGGGCGGGGGGGGAACCAAAAACATTCAGTACTTC. The genes are TRBV2 and TRBJ2-4, with 9 bases aligning to TRBD2. The CDR3 contains 17 residues. CDR1 and CDR2 (germline): SNHLY, FYNNEI. The J segment lost 2 bases and the V segment lost 3 bases, leaving 8 bases of the junction unmatched.

The sample holds many counts of this clonotype. V gene TRBV12-3 or TRBV12-4 combines with J gene TRBJ2-3, with D possibly being TRBD1 or TRBD2 (5 bases each). Trimming took off 6 bases at V and 1 base at J, with 5 bases between the two ends. The CDR3 has 12 amino acids. The CDR3 coding sequence is TGTGCCAGCAGGGGGGGCACAGATACGCAGTATTTT. This translates into CASRGGTDTQYF.